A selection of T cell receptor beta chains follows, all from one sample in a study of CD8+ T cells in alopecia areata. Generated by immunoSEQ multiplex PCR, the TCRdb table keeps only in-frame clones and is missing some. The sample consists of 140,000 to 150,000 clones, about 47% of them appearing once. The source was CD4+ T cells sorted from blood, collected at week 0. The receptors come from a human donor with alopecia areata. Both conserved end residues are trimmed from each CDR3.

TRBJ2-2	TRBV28	ASSPGSFTGELF
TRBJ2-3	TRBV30	AWSRRVSDTQY
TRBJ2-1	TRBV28	ASTPRYNEQF
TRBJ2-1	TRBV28	ASSPYRDRSYNEQF
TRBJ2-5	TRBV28	ASSLQGGTQY
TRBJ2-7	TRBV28	ASSRGTTGTHEQY
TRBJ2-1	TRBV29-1	SVGRDRGDRSSIEQF
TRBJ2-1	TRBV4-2	ASSQGEVAPYNEQF
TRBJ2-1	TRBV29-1	SVGGNPYNEQF
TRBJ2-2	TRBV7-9	ASSSLGQGNTGELF
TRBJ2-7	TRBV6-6	ASSYSRREQY
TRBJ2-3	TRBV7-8	ASSSQTDTQY
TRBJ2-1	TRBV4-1	ASSQGQGGYNEQF
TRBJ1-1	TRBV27	ASKIRRAAEAF
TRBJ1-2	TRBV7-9	ASSLSSGTTGFYGYT
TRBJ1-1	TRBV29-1	SVEEAVLNTEAF
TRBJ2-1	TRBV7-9	ASSPGTSGINEQF
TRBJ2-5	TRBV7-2	ASSLEATGLAGTLQY
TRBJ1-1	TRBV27	ASSQRGTTEAF
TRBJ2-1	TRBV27	ASSWTSGSYNEQF
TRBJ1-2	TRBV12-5	ASGLVQGSSYGYT
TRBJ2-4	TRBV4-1	ASSQDRAGIPKNIQY
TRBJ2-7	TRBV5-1	ASRGSYEQY